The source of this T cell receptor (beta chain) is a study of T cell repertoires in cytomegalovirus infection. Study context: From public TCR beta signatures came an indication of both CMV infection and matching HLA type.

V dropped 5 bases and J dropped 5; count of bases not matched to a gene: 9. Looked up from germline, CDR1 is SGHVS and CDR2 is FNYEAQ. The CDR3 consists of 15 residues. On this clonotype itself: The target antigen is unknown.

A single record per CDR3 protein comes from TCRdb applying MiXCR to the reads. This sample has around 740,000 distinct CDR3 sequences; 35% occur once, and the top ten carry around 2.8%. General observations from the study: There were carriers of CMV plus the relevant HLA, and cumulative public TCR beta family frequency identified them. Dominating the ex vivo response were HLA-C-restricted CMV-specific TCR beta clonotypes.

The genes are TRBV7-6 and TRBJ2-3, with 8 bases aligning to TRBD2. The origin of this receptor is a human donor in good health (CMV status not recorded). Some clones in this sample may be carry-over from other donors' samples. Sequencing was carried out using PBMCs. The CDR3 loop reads CASSPPRAGGDTQYF. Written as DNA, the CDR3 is TGTGCCAGCAGCCCCCCCCGGGCGGGGGGAGATACGCAGTATTTT.